Only a few counts were recorded for the clone carrying this T cell receptor (beta chain). Its antigen is still unknown. This sample stems from a study of identical twins. Broader study findings: Twin sharing of out-of-frame TCR alpha was underestimated by models in monozygotic pairs.

Unique molecular identifiers were present on the cDNA, which also gained a universal primer site by template switching. A single record per CDR3 protein comes from TCRdb applying MiXCR to the 5' RACE reads. This repertoire shows approximately 470,000 distinct CDR3 sequences, 12% to 15% found once; its top ten account for about 0.54%. This same sample was also taken into another study, of yellow fever vaccine responses in identical twins.

This receptor was obtained from a woman younger than 30 in good health. Sequencing used CD4+ T cells sorted from blood.

CDR3 in amino acids: CASMDNSGNTIYF. Written as DNA, the CDR3 is TGTGCCAGCATGGACAACTCTGGAAACACCATATATTTT. The J gene is TRBJ1-3, the V gene TRBV6-1; D is possibly TRBD1 (5 bases). Trimming cost V 7 bases and J 0 bases, with 7 bases left between them. CDR1 is MNHNS, CDR2 SASEGT, per germline. The CDR3 runs to 13 residues.